This T cell receptor beta chain was profiled in a study of blood T cell repertoires in COVID-19. The CDR3 covers 17 residues. The junction had 9 bases not matched to a gene; V was cut back by 2 bases and J by 6 bases. Germline CDR1 and CDR2: LNHDA and SQIVND (reference sequence). Authors' methods: Using reference gene primer amplification, nucleated cell counts were estimated. Data came from immunoSEQ multiplex PCR; TCRdb stores just in-frame clones and leaves some out. The DNA gave D and trimming, while V, J and clone size come from that table. The table shows 150,000 to 200,000 clones, with about 82% occurring only once.

The chain is built from TRBV19 and TRBJ2-2, with 10 bases identical to TRBD2. The sequencing sample was made of peripheral blood. The origin of this receptor is a woman in her twenties or thirties with acute or convalescent COVID-19. CDR3 DNA: TGTGCCAGTAGTATAAGTCTAGGTCTAGCGGGAGCCGGGGAGCTGTTTTTT. This translates into CASSISLGLAGAGELFF.